A single sample gave rise to the 32 T cell receptor beta chains below, sequenced in a study of cytomegalovirus exposure and HLA in healthy donors. The study ran its PCR with 60 Vbeta and 13 Jbeta primers. The table came from immunoSEQ multiplex PCR; TCRdb's copy has only in-frame clones and leaves some out. Here the sample spans 85,000 to 110,000 clones, approximately 73% being singletons. The sequenced sample was PBMCs. Source of these receptors: a young woman in good health and CMV-seropositive.

The chain uses TRBV19 and TRBJ1-2; D call uncertain. Trimming removed 2 bases from V and 0 bases from J, with 10 bases in between. CDR1 and CDR2 from the germline V gene are LNHDA and SQIVND (reference sequence). The CDR3 loop spans 15 amino acids. In nucleotides, the CDR3 is TGTGCCAGTAGTATACACTTCCGAGCTAACTATGGCTACACCTTC. Translation gives CASSIHFRANYGYTF. The variable domain in full, with the rest retrieved from reference TRBV19 and TRBJ1-2, is DGGITQSPKYLFRKEGQNVTLSCEQNLNHDAMYWYRQDPGQGLRLIYYSQIVNDFQKGDIAEGYSVSREKKESFPLTVTSAQKNPTAFYLCASSIHFRANYGYTFGSGTRLTVV.

The CDR3 nucleotides read TGTGCCAGCAGCCCCAGGCATCTAGCGGGGGCTTCGAATGAGCAGTTCTTC. Its protein product is CASSPRHLAGASNEQFF. V gene TRBV7-2 combines with J gene TRBJ2-1; the match to TRBD2 covers 10 bases. Per the germline V gene, CDR1 is SGHTA and CDR2 is FQGNSA. V shed 5 bases and J 7 bases; nucleotides not matched to a gene: 14. The CDR3 covers 17 residues.

This chain links TRBV6-5 with TRBJ2-7; TRBD1 agrees at 7 bases. Germline V lookup: CDR1 MNHEY, CDR2 SVGAGI. The V segment lost 6 bases and the J segment 0 bases; nucleotides outside the gene matches: 8. This CDR3 region has 15 residues. This CDR3 reads CASSRDRDTSYEQYF. CDR3 DNA: TGTGCCAGCAGCCGGGACAGAGACACCTCCTACGAGCAGTACTTC.

The V gene is TRBV15, the J gene TRBJ2-1, with 8 bases that match TRBD2. Germline V gene data show CDR1 as LNHNV and CDR2 as YYDKDF (reference sequence). CDR3 length equals 14 residues. The J segment lost 5 bases and the V segment lost 0 bases, leaving 0 bases of the junction unmatched. Written as DNA, the CDR3 is TGTGCCACCAGCAGAGAGCGGGGGGACAATGAGCAGTTCTTC. Translating gives CATSRERGDNEQFF.

The chain has TRBV6-1 and TRBJ1-3; tentatively, D is TRBD1 (6 bases). CDR1 MNHNS and CDR2 SASEGT come from the germline V gene. The V end lost 7 bases, the J end lost 0 bases, and 13 bases lay between the germline ends. The length of the CDR3 is 15 residues. CDR3 loop: CASKLNRVSGNTIYF. CDR3 sequence (DNA): TGTGCCAGCAAATTAAACAGGGTCTCTGGAAACACCATATATTTT.

The rearrangement uses TRBV9 and TRBJ1-1; TRBD1 might be the D (6 bases). The V end was cut by 6 bases, the J end by 5 bases, with 17 bases between. Germline-derived CDR1 and CDR2 are SGDLS and YYNGEE. The CDR3 has 14 amino acids. The CDR3 here is CASNPEGGETEAFF. CDR3 coding DNA: TGTGCCAGCAACCCGGAGGGGGGGGAGACTGAAGCTTTCTTT.

The chain joins TRBV28 to TRBJ2-7; 11 bases line up with TRBD2. The CDR3 covers 14 residues. Germline V gene lookup returns CDR1 MDHEN and CDR2 SYDVKM. After removal of 6 bases from V and 0 bases from J, the junction contained 1 base not matched to a gene. The CDR3 region is CASRGLAASYEQYF. CDR3 sequence (DNA): TGTGCCAGCAGGGGACTAGCGGCCTCCTACGAGCAGTACTTC.

V gene TRBV6-5 combines with J gene TRBJ1-1; 7 bases agree with TRBD1. This CDR3 has 14 amino acids. Germline lookup yields CDR1 MNHEY and CDR2 SVGAGI. Losses at the gene ends were 5 bases for V and 4 bases for J; bases not matched to a gene: 7. This CDR3 is CASSTPGQRTEAFF. CDR3 bases: TGTGCCAGCAGTACTCCGGGACAGCGCACTGAAGCTTTCTTT.

This clone was detected a few times. The chain has TRBV7-9 and TRBJ2-3, with 9 bases that match TRBD1. The CDR3 loop spans 18 amino acids. V was clipped by 5 bases and J by 3 bases; unmatched bases: 15. Germline CDR1 SEHNR, CDR2 FQNEAQ (reference sequence). The CDR3 is CASSLPIQGTGWTDTQYF. CDR3 coding DNA: TGTGCCAGCAGCCTACCTATTCAGGGGACAGGGTGGACAGATACGCAGTATTTT.

The rearrangement uses TRBV6-5 and TRBJ2-7, with a tentative D call TRBD2 (7 bases). This CDR3 contains 13 residues. V gave up 8 bases and J gave up 2 bases, with 13 bases separating them. Germline assignment: CDR1 MNHEY and CDR2 SVGAGI. The CDR3 loop is CASSGGAPYEQYF. The CDR3, as DNA: TGTGCCAGCTCTGGGGGGGCCCCCTACGAGCAGTACTTC.

The chain employs TRBV2 and TRBJ1-5; D gene uncertain. The CDR3 has 14 residues. Germline V gives CDR1 SNHLY, CDR2 FYNNEI. V was cut by 7 bases and J by 6 bases, with 16 bases left in between. The CDR3, as DNA: TGTGCCAGCAATGGCAACCGGGATAGTCAGCCCCAGCATTTT. Translation: CASNGNRDSQPQHF. Supplemented by reference TRBV2 and TRBJ1-5, the full variable domain reads EPEVTQTPSHQVTQMGQEVILRCVPISNHLYFYWYRQILGQKVEFLVSFYNNEISEKSEIFDDQFSVERPDGSNFTLKIRSTKLEDSAMYFCASNGNRDSQPQHFGDGTRLSIL.

The gene calls are TRBV2 and TRBJ1-1; D might be TRBD1 (5 bases). CDR1 is SNHLY and CDR2 is FYNNEI in the germline V gene. V was shortened by 6 bases and J by 1 base, with 15 bases between the two germline ends. The CDR3 is 15 residues long. The CDR3 nucleotides read TGTGCCAGCAGGGAACAGACAGTTAGGAACACTGAAGCTTTCTTT. It specifies CASREQTVRNTEAFF.

This clone was found a few times. This chain uses TRBV5-4 with TRBJ2-1; TRBD2 agrees at 8 bases. With V trimmed by 4 bases and J by 1 base, 7 bases remained unmatched. This CDR3 has 16 residues. CDR1 and CDR2 (germline): SGHNT, YYREEE (reference sequence). Here the CDR3 reads CASSLPIAGSYNEQFF. The CDR3 region has the DNA TGTGCCAGCAGCCTACCTATAGCGGGGTCCTACAATGAGCAGTTCTTC.

This chain links TRBV6-4 with TRBJ1-3, with 7 bases fitting TRBD1. The CDR3 contains 15 residues. Germline CDR1 is MRHNA and CDR2 is SNTAGT. J was trimmed by 0 bases and V by 6 bases; bases with no gene match: 5. The CDR3 spells CASRGQQNSGNTIYF. CDR3 in DNA: TGTGCCAGCAGGGGACAGCAAAACTCTGGAAACACCATATATTTT.

The chain links TRBV14 to TRBJ2-5; maybe TRBD2 (6 bases). With 4 bases removed from V and 5 bases from J, the gap between germline ends came to 14 bases. Per the germline V gene, CDR1 is SGHDN and CDR2 is FVKESK. The CDR3 length is 14 residues. The CDR3 sequence is CASSLLGTLETQYF. As DNA, the CDR3 is TGTGCCAGCAGCCTCCTCGGGACTCTGGAGACCCAGTACTTC.

A few counts support this clone. This chain uses TRBV19 with TRBJ2-6; TRBD1 aligns across 7 bases. J gave up 11 bases and V 5 bases, and 12 bases lay outside the gene matches. The length of the CDR3 is 15 residues. Germline V gives CDR1 LNHDA, CDR2 SQIVND (reference sequence). CDR3 sequence (DNA): TGTGCCAGTAGTCGACAACCGGGACAGTATCACGTCCTGACTTTC. Its protein product is CASSRQPGQYHVLTF. The full variable domain, with the rest looked up from reference TRBV19 and TRBJ2-6, is DGGITQSPKYLFRKEGQNVTLSCEQNLNHDAMYWYRQDPGQGLRLIYYSQIVNDFQKGDIAEGYSVSREKKESFPLTVTSAQKNPTAFYLCASSRQPGQYHVLTFGAGSRLTVL.

J is TRBJ1-5 and V is TRBV28, with 7 bases that match TRBD1. Germline CDR1 and CDR2: MDHEN and SYDVKM. The CDR3 extends over 12 amino acids. V dropped 5 bases and J dropped 7; count of bases not matched to a gene: 2. The CDR3 nucleotides read TGTGCCAGCAGTGACAGGGTCCAGCCCCAGCATTTT. This translates into CASSDRVQPQHF.

The rearrangement links TRBV9 to TRBJ2-1; D unclear. Trimming removed 0 bases at V and 9 bases at J, with 19 bases between. The CDR3 length is 16 residues. Germline CDR1 SGDLS, CDR2 YYNGEE. The CDR3 DNA is TGTGCCAGCAGCGTAGCGGCTAGTCAAGTTTTCAGTGAGCAGTTCTTC. Translation gives CASSVAASQVFSEQFF.

This clone showed up just once. The chain uses TRBV19 and TRBJ1-1, with D possibly being TRBD1 (5 bases). Germline V gene sequence: CDR1 LNHDA, CDR2 SQIVND (reference sequence). V was pared by 7 bases and J by 0 bases, with 15 bases between. The CDR3 consists of 15 residues. The CDR3 sequence: CASTRAWGMNTEAFF. As DNA, the CDR3 is TGTGCCAGTACCAGGGCCTGGGGCATGAACACTGAAGCTTTCTTT. Using reference TRBV19 and TRBJ1-1 for the parts outside the CDR3, the full variable domain is DGGITQSPKYLFRKEGQNVTLSCEQNLNHDAMYWYRQDPGQGLRLIYYSQIVNDFQKGDIAEGYSVSREKKESFPLTVTSAQKNPTAFYLCASTRAWGMNTEAFFGQGTRLTVV.

J is TRBJ2-7 and V is TRBV5-1, with D possibly being TRBD1 (6 bases). The CDR3 runs 17 residues. The germline gives CDR1 SGHRS, CDR2 YFSETQ. Trimming took 2 bases from V and 2 from J, leaving 20 bases between them. DNA of the CDR3: TGCGCCAGCAGCTTTTTTGTACCAGGGGAAGGCCCCTACGAGCAGTACTTC. This gives the protein CASSFFVPGEGPYEQYF.

The rearrangement links TRBV7-9 to TRBJ2-1; 7 bases are shared with TRBD2. Germline CDR1 reads SEHNR; CDR2 reads FQNEAQ (reference sequence). V lost 5 bases and J lost 7; bases outside the gene matches: 8. The CDR3 runs to 14 residues. Here the CDR3 reads CASSSMIGRNEQFF. The CDR3 DNA reads as TGTGCCAGCAGCAGCATGATCGGGAGGAATGAGCAGTTCTTC.

The chain joins TRBV19 to TRBJ1-1; TRBD1 aligns across 11 bases. V was pared by 6 bases and J by 10 bases, with 10 bases of the junction left unmatched. The CDR3 has 14 amino acids. Germline V gene lookup returns CDR1 LNHDA and CDR2 SQIVND (reference sequence). The CDR3, as DNA: TGTGCCAGTAGCAGGACTGGGACAGGGGGTACAGCTTTCTTT. The encoded protein is CASSRTGTGGTAFF.

The J gene is TRBJ1-2, the V gene TRBV7-6, with no clear D. The CDR3 is made up of 13 amino acids. V gave up 4 bases and J gave up 8 bases, with 14 bases separating them. The germline CDR1 and CDR2 sequences are SGHVS and FNYEAQ. The CDR3 DNA reads TGTGCCAGCAGCTCACAGCAGACTAGAGGCTACACCTTC. Its translation is CASSSQQTRGYTF.

V usage is TRBV11-1 and J usage is TRBJ2-7, with 7 bases aligning to TRBD1. Germline CDR1 is SGHAT and CDR2 is FQDESV (reference sequence). V lost 2 bases and J lost 2; bases outside the gene matches: 6. The CDR3 runs to 15 residues. CDR3 in amino acids: CASSLLDRSTYEQYF. As DNA, the CDR3 is TGTGCCAGCAGCTTATTGGACAGGTCCACCTACGAGCAGTACTTC.

This clone was detected only a few times. The chain carries TRBV27 and TRBJ2-1; TRBD1 is a possible D gene (6 bases). The CDR3 spans 13 residues. The V and J ends lost 6 bases and 8 bases respectively, with 14 bases between them. Germline CDR1 is MNHEY and CDR2 is SMNVEV (reference sequence). This chain's CDR3 is CASRAGDRYEQFF. Written as DNA, the CDR3 is TGTGCCAGCAGGGCAGGGGATCGATATGAGCAGTTCTTC.

The J gene is TRBJ1-2, the V gene TRBV29-1, with 7 bases fitting TRBD1. Per the germline V gene, CDR1 is SQVTM and CDR2 is ANQGSEA. This CDR3 is built from 14 residues. The junction had 9 bases not matched to a gene; V was cut back by 4 bases and J by 4 bases. DNA for the CDR3: TGCAGCGTTGCCAGGGGGGCGCTCCCCTATGGCTACACCTTC. It translates to CSVARGALPYGYTF.

The count of this clone is one. The J gene is TRBJ2-5, the V gene TRBV10-1; 8 positions match TRBD2. The length of the CDR3 is 19 residues. V trimming: 3 bases; J trimming: 0 bases; junction bases outside the gene matches: 15. The germline CDR1 and CDR2 sequences are WNHNN and SYGVQD (reference sequence). CDR3 DNA: TGCGCCAGCAGTGATGGTCGTGGCCTAGCGGGCGAGTACCAAGAGACCCAGTACTTC. Its protein product is CASSDGRGLAGEYQETQYF.

This clone came up once. This chain connects TRBV13 to TRBJ1-2; TRBD1 agrees at 10 bases. Germline V gene lookup returns CDR1 PRHDT and CDR2 FYEKMQ (reference sequence). CDR3 size: 14 residues. V shed 4 bases and J 6 bases; nucleotides not matched to a gene: 5. The CDR3 sequence is CASSSGTGADGYTF. CDR3 coding DNA: TGTGCCAGCAGCTCCGGGACAGGGGCTGATGGCTACACCTTC.

This clone was detected ten times or more. V is TRBV2 and J is TRBJ2-7, with TRBD1 matching over 7 bases. Germline assignment: CDR1 SNHLY and CDR2 FYNNEI. This CDR3 contains 15 residues. Trimming took 3 bases from V and 0 from J; bases not matched to a gene: 5. Written as DNA, the CDR3 is TGTGCCAGCAGTGAGACAGGGCTAAGCTCCTACGAGCAGTACTTC. Translation gives CASSETGLSSYEQYF. The full variable domain, completed using reference TRBV2 and TRBJ2-7, is EPEVTQTPSHQVTQMGQEVILRCVPISNHLYFYWYRQILGQKVEFLVSFYNNEISEKSEIFDDQFSVERPDGSNFTLKIRSTKLEDSAMYFCASSETGLSSYEQYFGPGTRLTVT.

V and J are TRBV9 and TRBJ1-1; 7 nucleotides line up with TRBD1. This CDR3 has 16 amino acids. The trim removed 5 bases at V and 1 base at J, leaving 11 bases unmatched. CDR1 is SGDLS and CDR2 is YYNGEE in the germline V gene. This chain's CDR3 is CASRPGGGLGNTEAFF. The CDR3 DNA reads TGTGCCAGCAGGCCAGGGGGAGGTTTGGGGAACACTGAAGCTTTCTTT.

The rearrangement joins TRBV13 to TRBJ1-2, with TRBD1 identical over 9 bases. Germline CDR1 is PRHDT and CDR2 is FYEKMQ (reference sequence). The ends lost 1 base at V and 0 bases at J; junction bases unmatched: 6. This CDR3 has 17 residues. The CDR3 DNA is TGTGCCAGCAGCTTAGTGTGGACAGGGGAAGCTAACTATGGCTACACCTTC. Protein: CASSLVWTGEANYGYTF. The full variable domain, completed using reference TRBV13 and TRBJ1-2, is AAGVIQSPRHLIKEKRETATLKCYPIPRHDTVYWYQQGPGQDPQFLISFYEKMQSDKGSIPDRFSAQQFSDYHSELNMSSLELGDSALYFCASSLVWTGEANYGYTFGSGTRLTVV.

This clone occurred once. This chain's CDR3 is CASSFPGSGNEQFF. CDR3 coding DNA: TGTGCCAGCAGTTTCCCGGGATCGGGCAATGAGCAGTTCTTC. This rearrangement joins TRBV6-5 to TRBJ2-1; a weak D match, TRBD2 (5 bases). The CDR3 sequence is 14 residues long. Trimming removed 4 bases from V and 6 bases from J, with 13 bases in between. Germline V gene lookup returns CDR1 MNHEY and CDR2 SVGAGI.